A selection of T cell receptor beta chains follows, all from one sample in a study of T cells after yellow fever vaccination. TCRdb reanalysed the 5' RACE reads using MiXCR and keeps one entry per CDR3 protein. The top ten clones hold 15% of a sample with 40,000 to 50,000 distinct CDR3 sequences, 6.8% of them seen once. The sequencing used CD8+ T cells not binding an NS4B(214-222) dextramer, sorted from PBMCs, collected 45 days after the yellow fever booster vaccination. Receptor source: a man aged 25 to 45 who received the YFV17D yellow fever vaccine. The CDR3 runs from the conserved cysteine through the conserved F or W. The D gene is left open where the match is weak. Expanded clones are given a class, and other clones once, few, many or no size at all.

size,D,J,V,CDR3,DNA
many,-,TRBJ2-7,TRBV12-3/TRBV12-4,CASSLGAGGLGQYF,TGTGCCAGCAGTTTAGGTGCCGGGGGCCTAGGGCAGTACTTC
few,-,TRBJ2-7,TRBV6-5,CASSYGGIADYEQYF,TGTGCCAGCAGTTACGGCGGGATCGCTGACTACGAGCAGTACTTC
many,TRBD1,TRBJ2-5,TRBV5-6,CASSSPGTGPSETQYF,TGTGCCAGCAGCTCCCCCGGGACAGGACCCTCGGAGACCCAGTACTTC
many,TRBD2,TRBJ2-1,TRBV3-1,CASRAVGLAGVEQFF,TGTGCCAGCAGAGCGGTGGGACTAGCGGGAGTTGAGCAGTTCTTC
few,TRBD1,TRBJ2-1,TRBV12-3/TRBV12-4,CASSFLLTTGSHEQFF,TGTGCCAGCAGTTTTTTACTTACGACAGGGAGTCATGAGCAGTTCTTC
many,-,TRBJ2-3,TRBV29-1,CSVVGLHTDTQYF,TGCAGCGTTGTGGGTCTACACACAGATACGCAGTATTTT
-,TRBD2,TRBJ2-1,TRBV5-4,CASSLGTSGLYEQFF,TGTGCCAGCAGCCTGGGGACTAGCGGGCTGTATGAGCAGTTCTTC
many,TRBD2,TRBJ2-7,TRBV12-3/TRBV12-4,CASRPTGTSSHEQYF,TGTGCCAGCAGACCAACCGGGACTAGTTCCCACGAGCAGTACTTC
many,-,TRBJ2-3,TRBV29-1,CSVGGGSTDTQYF,TGCAGCGTGGGGGGTGGGAGCACAGATACGCAGTATTTT
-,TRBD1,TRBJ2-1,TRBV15,CATGTGDSNEQFF,TGTGCCACCGGGACAGGGGACTCCAATGAGCAGTTCTTC
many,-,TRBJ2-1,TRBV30,CAWMVYNEQFF,TGTGCCTGGATGGTTTACAATGAGCAGTTCTTC
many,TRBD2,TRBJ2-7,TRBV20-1,CSARDRRAGAYEQYF,TGCAGTGCTAGAGATCGGCGAGCGGGAGCCTACGAGCAGTACTTC
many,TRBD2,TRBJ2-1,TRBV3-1,CASSQGTISGRDNEQFF,TGTGCCAGCAGCCAAGGAACAATCAGCGGGAGGGACAATGAGCAGTTCTTC
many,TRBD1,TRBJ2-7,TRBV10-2,CASSELGQEAYEQYF,TGCGCCAGCAGTGAGTTAGGACAGGAGGCCTACGAGCAGTACTTC
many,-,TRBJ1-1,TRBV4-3,CASSRDEEYQNTEAFF,TGCGCCAGCAGCCGCGACGAGGAGTATCAGAACACTGAAGCTTTCTTT
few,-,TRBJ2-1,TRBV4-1,CASSSEQGNVVLQFF,TGCGCCAGCAGCAGTGAGCAGGGTAACGTAGTGCTGCAGTTCTTC
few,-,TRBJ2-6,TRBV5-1,CASSLTQQGLSGANVLTF,TGCGCCAGCAGCTTAACCCAACAGGGATTGAGTGGGGCCAACGTCCTGACTTTC
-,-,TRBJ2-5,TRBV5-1,CASSSGGGETQYF,TGCGCCAGCAGCTCGGGCGGAGGAGAGACCCAGTACTTC
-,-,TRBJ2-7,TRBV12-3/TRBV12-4,CASSYGSAVEQYF,TGTGCCAGCAGTTATGGGTCAGCTGTCGAGCAGTACTTC
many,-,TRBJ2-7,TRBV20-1,CSARGGSAIGYEQYF,TGCAGTGCTAGAGGCGGCTCCGCCATTGGATACGAGCAGTACTTC
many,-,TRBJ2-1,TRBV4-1,CASSQVPYNEQFF,TGCGCCAGCAGCCAAGTTCCCTACAATGAGCAGTTCTTC
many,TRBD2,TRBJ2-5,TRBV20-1,CSANSLSGRGETQYF,TGCAGTGCTAATTCGTTGAGCGGGAGAGGAGAGACCCAGTACTTC
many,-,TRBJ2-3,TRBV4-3,CASSQVVADTQYF,TGCGCCAGCAGCCAAGTAGTCGCAGATACGCAGTATTTT
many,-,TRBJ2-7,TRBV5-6,CASSRDTSYEQYF,TGTGCCAGCAGTCGAGACACATCTTACGAGCAGTACTTC
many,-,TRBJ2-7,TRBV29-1,CSVEDQRQRGEQYF,TGCAGCGTTGAAGATCAGAGACAGAGGGGCGAGCAGTACTTC
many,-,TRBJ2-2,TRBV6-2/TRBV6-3,CASSYLPQENTGELFF,TGTGCCAGCAGTTACCTCCCCCAGGAGAACACCGGGGAGCTGTTTTTT
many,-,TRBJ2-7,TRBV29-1,CSVELSDNAYEQYF,TGCAGCGTTGAGTTGTCGGACAATGCCTACGAGCAGTACTTC
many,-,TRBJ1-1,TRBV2,CASLGPDTEAFF,TGTGCCAGCTTAGGTCCGGACACTGAAGCTTTCTTT
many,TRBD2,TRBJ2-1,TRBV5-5,CASSFTSGYNEQFF,TGTGCCAGCAGCTTCACTAGCGGTTACAATGAGCAGTTCTTC
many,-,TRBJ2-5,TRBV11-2,CASSTRTLQETQYF,TGTGCCAGCAGCACGCGGACTTTACAAGAGACCCAGTACTTC
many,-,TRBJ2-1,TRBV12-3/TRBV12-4,CASRVVLAEQFF,TGTGCCAGCAGGGTCGTCTTGGCTGAGCAGTTCTTC
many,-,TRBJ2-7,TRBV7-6,CASSPERGSYEQYF,TGTGCCAGCAGCCCCGAGAGGGGTTCCTACGAGCAGTACTTC
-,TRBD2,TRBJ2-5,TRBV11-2,CASSLESLGLAEETQYF,TGTGCCAGCAGCTTAGAATCCCTAGGACTAGCGGAAGAGACCCAGTACTTC
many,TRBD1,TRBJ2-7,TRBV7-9,CASSLAGDRAGYEQYF,TGTGCCAGCAGCTTAGCTGGAGACAGGGCGGGTTACGAGCAGTACTTC
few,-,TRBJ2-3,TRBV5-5,CASSLLGGADTQYF,TGTGCCAGCAGCTTGCTTGGAGGCGCAGATACGCAGTATTTT
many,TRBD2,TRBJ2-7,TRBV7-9,CASSWELAGGTYAQYF,TGTGCCAGCAGCTGGGAGCTAGCGGGAGGTACATACGCGCAGTACTTC
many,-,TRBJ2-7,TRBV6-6,CATSYSASYEQYF,TGTGCCACCAGTTACTCGGCCTCCTACGAGCAGTACTTC
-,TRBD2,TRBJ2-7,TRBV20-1,CSAPPAGEGYEQYF,TGCAGTGCCCCGCCCGCGGGAGAAGGTTACGAGCAGTACTTC
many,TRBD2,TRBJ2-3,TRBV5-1,CASSTQLKLLAGSTDTQYF,TGCGCCAGCAGCACCCAACTCAAACTTCTAGCGGGAAGCACAGATACGCAGTATTTT
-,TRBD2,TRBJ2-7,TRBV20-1,CSATEGLAGGGEQYF,TGCAGTGCTACCGAGGGACTAGCGGGAGGGGGGGAGCAGTACTTC
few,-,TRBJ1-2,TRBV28,CASSFTPQGINGYTF,TGTGCCAGCAGTTTCACCCCACAGGGAATCAATGGCTACACCTTC
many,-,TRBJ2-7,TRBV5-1,CASSLQGTYEQYF,TGCGCCAGCAGCTTGCAGGGAACCTACGAGCAGTACTTC
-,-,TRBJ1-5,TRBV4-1,CASSQSRRYQPQHF,TGCGCCAGCAGCCAATCCCGCAGATATCAGCCCCAGCATTTT
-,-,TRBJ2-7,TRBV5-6,CASSPGTTYEQYF,TGTGCCAGCAGCCCGGGGACAACGTACGAGCAGTACTTC
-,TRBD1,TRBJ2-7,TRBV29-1,CSVERDRGYEQYF,TGCAGCGTTGAACGGGACAGGGGCTACGAGCAGTACTTC
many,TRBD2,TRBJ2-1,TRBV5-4,CASSVATSGSRNEQFF,TGTGCCAGCAGCGTAGCGACTAGCGGGAGTCGCAATGAGCAGTTCTTC
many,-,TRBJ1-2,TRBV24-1,CATSARTNYGYTF,TGTGCCACCAGTGCCAGGACAAACTATGGCTACACCTTC
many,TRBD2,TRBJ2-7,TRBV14,CASSQGLAATYEQYF,TGTGCCAGCAGCCAAGGACTAGCGGCTACCTACGAGCAGTACTTC
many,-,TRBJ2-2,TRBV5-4,CASSGWGSGELFF,TGTGCCAGCAGCGGGTGGGGTTCCGGGGAGCTGTTTTTT
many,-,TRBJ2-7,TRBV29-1,CSVEDAVEQYF,TGCAGCGTTGAAGATGCGGTAGAGCAGTACTTC
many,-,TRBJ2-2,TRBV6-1,CASSPAGEGTGELFF,TGTGCCAGCAGTCCCGCAGGGGAGGGAACCGGGGAGCTGTTTTTT
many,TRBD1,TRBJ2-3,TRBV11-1,CASSWPGQEITDTQYF,TGTGCCAGCAGCTGGCCGGGACAGGAGATCACAGATACGCAGTATTTT
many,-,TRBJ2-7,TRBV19,CASAAGSSYEQYF,TGTGCCAGTGCCGCCGGGTCCTCCTACGAGCAGTACTTC
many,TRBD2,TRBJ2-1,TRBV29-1,CSVPPLADYNEQFF,TGCAGCGTCCCCCCACTAGCGGACTACAATGAGCAGTTCTTC
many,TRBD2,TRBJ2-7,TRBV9,CASSVARLAGVYEQYF,TGTGCCAGCAGCGTAGCTCGACTAGCGGGAGTCTACGAGCAGTACTTC
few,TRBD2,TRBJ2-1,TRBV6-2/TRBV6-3,CASRTPPLAGGPSEQFF,TGTGCCAGTCGTACTCCGCCACTAGCGGGAGGGCCCAGTGAGCAGTTCTTC
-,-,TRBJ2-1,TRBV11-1,CASSLVFSGMYNEQFF,TGTGCCAGCAGCTTAGTCTTTAGCGGAATGTACAATGAGCAGTTCTTC
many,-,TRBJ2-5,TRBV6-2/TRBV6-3,CASSYKAEETQYF,TGTGCCAGCAGTTACAAGGCTGAAGAGACCCAGTACTTC
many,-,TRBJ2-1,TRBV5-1,CASSLYGAPNEQFF,TGCGCCAGCAGCTTGTACGGGGCTCCTAATGAGCAGTTCTTC